A single sample is the source of the 2 T cell receptor beta chains below, sequenced in a study of T cell responses to AZD1222 COVID-19 vaccine. TCRdb's copy holds only in-frame clones and misses some; the assay was immunoSEQ multiplex PCR. The sample lists 150,000 to 250,000 clones, 91% occurring once. Sequences were derived from peripheral blood, sampled 28 days after the second AZD1222 dose. The source of these receptors is an adult who received the AZD1222 COVID-19 vaccine.

The V and J genes are TRBV7-9 and TRBJ2-3, with 8 bases that match TRBD2. Germline values: CDR1 SEHNR, CDR2 FQNEAQ (reference sequence). Losses at the gene ends were 5 bases for V and 0 bases for J; bases not matched to a gene: 4. This CDR3 has 15 amino acids. This CDR3 reads CASSVSGTSTDTQYF. The CDR3 region has the DNA TGTGCCAGCAGCGTTAGCGGGACTAGCACAGATACGCAGTATTTT.

This chain connects TRBV7-3 to TRBJ2-2; 8 nucleotides match TRBD1. The CDR3 runs to 14 residues. The V gene's germline CDR1 is SGHTA and CDR2 FQGTGA. V lost 6 bases to trimming and J lost 5 bases; unmatched junction nucleotides: 5. The CDR3 sequence is CASSTGQVTGELFF. Here the CDR3 DNA reads TGTGCCAGCAGTACGGGACAGGTTACCGGGGAGCTGTTTTTT.